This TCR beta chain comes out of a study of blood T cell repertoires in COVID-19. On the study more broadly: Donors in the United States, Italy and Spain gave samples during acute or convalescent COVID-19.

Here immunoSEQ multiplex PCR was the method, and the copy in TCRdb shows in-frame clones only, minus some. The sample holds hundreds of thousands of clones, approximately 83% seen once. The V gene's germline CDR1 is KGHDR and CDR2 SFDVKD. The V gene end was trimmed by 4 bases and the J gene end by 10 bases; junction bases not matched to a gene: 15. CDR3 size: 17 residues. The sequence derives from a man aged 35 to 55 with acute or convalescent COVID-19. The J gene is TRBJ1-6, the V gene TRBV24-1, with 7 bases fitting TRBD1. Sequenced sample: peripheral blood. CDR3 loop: CATSEDTTGDLNSPLHF. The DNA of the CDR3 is TGTGCCACCAGTGAGGATACAACAGGGGATCTTAACTCACCCCTCCACTTT.